The clone carrying this T cell receptor (beta chain) was detected only a few times. These data originate in a study of regulatory T cells in long-lasting Graves disease. Construction of the TCR beta libraries employed iRepertoire HTBI primers in conjunction with Arm-PCR of CDR3 regions. TCRdb used MiXCR to reprocess the multiplex PCR reads, holding one entry per CDR3 protein. This repertoire shows hundreds of thousands of distinct CDR3 sequences, around 12% found once; its top ten account for roughly 8.9%. CDR3 size: 12 residues. V lost 6 bases and J lost 0, with 6 bases in between. The germline CDR1 and CDR2 sequences are MRHNA and SNTAGT. Time point specified: newly diagnosed GD, antithyroid drugs for less than 3 months. There was RNA extracted from PBMCs, and the TCR library was made from it. Another study also made use of these data, one on T cells in Graves' hyperthyroidism and ophthalmopathy.

The source of this sequence is a woman aged 25-40 years with Graves disease. Sequencing was performed on peripheral blood mononuclear cells (PBMCs), taken at new diagnosis, from a patient treated with antithyroid drugs. V usage is TRBV6-4 and J usage is TRBJ2-7; D unclear. CDR3 residues: CASRDDSYEQYF. The DNA of the CDR3 is TGTGCCAGCAGGGACGACTCCTACGAGCAGTACTTC.